Following are 23 T cell receptor beta chains from one sample sequenced in a study of blood T cell repertoires in COVID-19. The protocol was immunoSEQ multiplex PCR, while the TCRdb copy is restricted to in-frame clones and leaves out a portion. The sample lists about 330,000 clones, about 90% occurring once. Sequencing was performed on PBMCs or T cells enriched from blood (not recorded which). These TCRs come from a woman in her 30s who had recovered from COVID-19.

The rearrangement joins TRBV19 to TRBJ1-1; D is unresolved. The CDR3 runs to 14 residues. CDR1 is LNHDA, CDR2 SQIVND, per germline (reference sequence). The V gene lost 6 bases and the J gene lost 1 base, with 12 bases spanning the gap. CDR3 in amino acids: CASRATTENTEAFF. The CDR3 bases are TGTGCCAGTAGGGCCACGACTGAGAACACTGAAGCTTTCTTT.

The genes are TRBV5-1 and TRBJ1-1; TRBD1 might be the D (5 bases). Trimming cost V 4 bases and J 4 bases, with 11 bases left between them. The CDR3 runs to 13 residues. Germline assignment: CDR1 SGHRS and CDR2 YFSETQ. This CDR3 reads CASSTQGGTEAFF. The DNA of the CDR3 is TGCGCCAGCAGCACGCAGGGTGGCACTGAAGCTTTCTTT.

The chain links TRBV11-2 to TRBJ2-7, with TRBD1 matching 7 bases. The CDR3 has 14 amino acids. From germline, CDR1 is SGHAT and CDR2 FQNNGV. Unmatched junction bases numbered 6, after V lost 5 bases and J lost 2 bases. The CDR3 bases are TGTGCCAGCAGCCCCCGACAGGGCCCCTACGAGCAGTACTTC. This translates into CASSPRQGPYEQYF.

The CDR3 bases are TGCGCCAGCAGCCAAGTTGGTGGGAGGGACAGGCTACGTCGGGAGCAGTACTTC. Translated: CASSQVGGRDRLRREQYF. This chain connects TRBV4-1 to TRBJ2-7; D perhaps matches TRBD1 (8 bases). The germline V and J ends were trimmed by 1 base and 7 bases, with 26 bases remaining between them. The CDR3 is 18 residues long. Per germline, CDR1 MGHRA and CDR2 YSYEKL.

This clone appeared a single time. The chain couples TRBV27 to TRBJ2-5; 7 bases agree with TRBD2. The J segment lost 1 base and the V segment lost 0 bases, leaving 5 bases of the junction unmatched. Germline CDR1 and CDR2: MNHEY and SMNVEV (reference sequence). The CDR3 covers 16 residues. This CDR3 reads CASSLSGGGIQETQYF. CDR3 DNA sequence: TGTGCCAGCAGTTTATCTGGGGGAGGGATCCAAGAGACCCAGTACTTC.

The CDR3 DNA reads as TGTGCCTGGAGTGTAAGTGAGGGAAGGGAGCAGTACTTC. This codes for CAWSVSEGREQYF. This chain links TRBV30 with TRBJ2-7, with D tentatively TRBD2 (5 bases). The CDR3 has 13 amino acids. Trimming pared 0 bases from V and 7 bases from J, leaving 13 bases between. Germline V gene sequence: CDR1 GTSNPN, CDR2 SVGIG (reference sequence).

This sequence joins TRBV27 and TRBJ2-5; 9 nucleotides line up with TRBD1. Germline V CDR1 and CDR2: MNHEY, SMNVEV (reference sequence). The CDR3 consists of 15 residues. The V gene end was trimmed by 5 bases and the J gene end by 5 bases; junction bases not matched to a gene: 9. The DNA for the CDR3 is TGTGCCAGCAGTCAGAACAGGGGGCGAGGCGAGACCCAGTACTTC. Its protein product is CASSQNRGRGETQYF.

The genes are TRBV24-1 and TRBJ2-7, with 9 bases lining up with TRBD1. Germline V CDR1 and CDR2: KGHDR, SFDVKD. The CDR3 extends over 16 amino acids. Trimming cost V 4 bases and J 5 bases; bases outside gene matches: 11. The CDR3 DNA sequence: TGTGCCACCAGTGACCAATACCCGGACAGGGGCCACGAGCAGTACTTC. Its protein is CATSDQYPDRGHEQYF.

The chain uses TRBV7-9 and TRBJ1-2, with TRBD1 identical over 8 bases. Looked up from germline, CDR1 is SEHNR and CDR2 is FQNEAQ (reference sequence). The CDR3 spans 16 residues. J was trimmed by 0 bases and V by 4 bases; bases with no gene match: 7. CDR3 sequence reads: CASSSPGQGANYGYTF. CDR3 nucleotides: TGTGCCAGCAGCTCCCCCGGACAGGGAGCTAACTATGGCTACACCTTC.

The CDR3 region is CASSPASRGSYNEQFF. CDR3 nucleotides: TGCGCCAGCAGCCCAGCTTCGCGGGGCTCCTACAATGAGCAGTTCTTC. This rearrangement joins TRBV4-1 to TRBJ2-1, with a weak D call TRBD2 (6 bases). Trimming stripped 4 bases from V and 0 bases from J, with 13 bases between. CDR1 MGHRA and CDR2 YSYEKL come from the germline V gene. The CDR3 is made up of 16 amino acids.

The V and J genes are TRBV19 and TRBJ1-5; weak D call: TRBD1 (6 bases). Deletions cut 5 bases from V and 5 bases from J, with 16 bases between. Germline V lookup: CDR1 LNHDA, CDR2 SQIVND (reference sequence). This CDR3 is 15 amino acids long. This CDR3 reads CASSDQGGPHQPQHF. The DNA for the CDR3 is TGTGCCAGTAGTGATCAAGGGGGACCCCATCAGCCCCAGCATTTT.

The chain is built from TRBV5-1 and TRBJ2-1, with 11 bases fitting TRBD1. There are 17 residues in the CDR3. Germline assignment: CDR1 SGHRS and CDR2 YFSETQ. Trimming cost V 0 bases and J 0 bases; bases outside gene matches: 2. The CDR3 nucleotides are TGCGCCAGCAGCTTGGCGGGGACAGGGGGCTCCTACAATGAGCAGTTCTTC. Translated, it gives CASSLAGTGGSYNEQFF.

The chain carries TRBV7-9 and TRBJ2-7, with D perhaps matching TRBD2 (7 bases). Germline loops: CDR1 SEHNR, CDR2 FQNEAQ (reference sequence). This CDR3 region has 15 residues. Trimming left V 5 bases short and J 5 bases short, with 19 bases between. As DNA, the CDR3 is TGTGCCAGCAGCCGACATGACGGGGGGCGCGACGAGCAGTACTTC. As protein: CASSRHDGGRDEQYF. The variable domain in full, completed from reference TRBV7-9 and TRBJ2-7, reads DTGVSQNPRHKITKRGQNVTFRCDPISEHNRLYWYRQTLGQGPEFLTYFQNEAQLEKSRLLSDRFSAERPKGSFSTLEIQRTEQGDSAMYLCASSRHDGGRDEQYFGPGTRLTVT.

The chain is built from TRBV6-5 and TRBJ1-5; 7 bases agree with TRBD1. With V trimmed by 6 bases and J by 4 bases, 9 bases remained unmatched. Per germline, CDR1 MNHEY and CDR2 SVGAGI. CDR3 length: 15 amino acids. The CDR3 here is CASRGQDRPNQPQHF. The DNA for the CDR3 is TGTGCCAGCAGAGGACAGGACCGCCCTAATCAGCCCCAGCATTTT.

The genes are TRBV5-1 and TRBJ1-2, with 9 nucleotides matching TRBD1. CDR1 is SGHRS, CDR2 YFSETQ, per germline. The CDR3 is 13 amino acids. The V and J ends lost 4 bases and 8 bases, in that order; junction bases with no gene match: 6. DNA for the CDR3: TGCGCCAGCAGCCCACAGGGGGCGGAGGGCTACACCTTC. This encodes CASSPQGAEGYTF.

V gene TRBV29-1 combines with J gene TRBJ1-4; D is undetermined. The CDR3 is made up of 13 amino acids. CDR1 and CDR2 from the germline V gene are SQVTM and ANQGSEA. V lost 6 bases to trimming and J lost 0 bases, with 8 bases between them. The CDR3 coding sequence is TGCAGCGTGGAGGAACCAACTAATGAAAAACTGTTTTTT. Translation: CSVEEPTNEKLFF.

The rearrangement uses TRBV9 and TRBJ1-6, with D maybe TRBD1 (6 bases). From germline, CDR1 is SGDLS and CDR2 YYNGEE. V was trimmed by 4 bases and J by 8 bases, leaving 10 bases between them. This CDR3 is built from 13 residues. In DNA, the CDR3 is TGTGCCAGCAGCACAAACAGGGATTCACCCCTCCACTTT. It translates to CASSTNRDSPLHF.

The J gene is TRBJ2-1, the V gene TRBV12-3 or TRBV12-4, with 7 bases aligning to TRBD1. The V gene end was trimmed by 5 bases and the J gene end by 5 bases; junction bases not matched to a gene: 3. This CDR3 region has 13 residues. In DNA form, the CDR3 reads TGTGCCAGCAGTCGGGACAGTAACAATGAGCAGTTCTTC. Its translation is CASSRDSNNEQFF.

V gene TRBV16 combines with J gene TRBJ1-3, with TRBD1 as a possible D gene (6 bases). CDR1 and CDR2 from the germline V gene are KGHSY and FQNENV. The V gene lost 4 bases and the J gene lost 3 bases, with 13 bases spanning the gap. CDR3 length: 15 residues. DNA of the CDR3: TGTGCCAGCAGCCTAAGCACAGGGTATGGAAACACCATATATTTT. It codes for CASSLSTGYGNTIYF.

The chain employs TRBV9 and TRBJ1-5, with D tentatively TRBD1 (6 bases). Germline assignment: CDR1 SGDLS and CDR2 YYNGEE. The length of the CDR3 is 14 residues. The V end lost 2 bases, the J end lost 3 bases, and 9 bases lay between the germline ends. CDR3 loop: CASSVWDTNQPQHF. The CDR3 nucleotides read TGTGCCAGCAGCGTGTGGGACACCAATCAGCCCCAGCATTTT.

In regard to this clone: At the DNA level, this CDR3 is encoded by other sequences in the same sample as well. V usage is TRBV19 and J usage is TRBJ1-1; TRBD1 matches 9 bases. The CDR3 contains 13 residues. V lost 6 bases to trimming and J lost 3 bases; unmatched junction nucleotides: 2. Germline V gives CDR1 LNHDA, CDR2 SQIVND (reference sequence). The CDR3 region is CASSRDRDTEAFF. The DNA for the CDR3 is TGTGCCAGTAGCAGGGACAGGGACACTGAAGCTTTCTTT.

V and J are TRBV30 and TRBJ1-2; perhaps TRBD1 as D (5 bases). CDR1 is GTSNPN and CDR2 is SVGIG in the germline V gene (reference sequence). There are 12 residues in the CDR3. V was pared by 4 bases and J by 6 bases, with 12 bases between. Here the CDR3 reads CAWNQGGDGYTF. In DNA form, the CDR3 reads TGTGCCTGGAACCAAGGAGGGGATGGCTACACCTTC.

The chain recombines TRBV5-6 with TRBJ1-2; TRBD1 matches at 9 bases. J was trimmed by 5 bases and V by 4 bases; bases with no gene match: 12. The germline CDR1 and CDR2 sequences are SGHDT and YYEEEE. There are 16 residues in the CDR3. For the CDR3, the DNA is TGTGCCAGCAGCCAATCTGCCGGGACAGGGATTTATGGCTACACCTTC. Translating it yields CASSQSAGTGIYGYTF.